This TCR beta chain is from a study of shared clonotypes between healthy human individuals. Study-wide background: Each donor's CD8 memory used one plate, CD8 naive two, each CD4 subset three.

Several immunoSEQ plates held equal portions of the genomic DNA taken from each subset. Per the original data handling: With immunoSEQ giving junction-only sequences and no quality scores, filtering differed. Profiling relied on immunoSEQ multiplex PCR, and the TCRdb table lists in-frame clones only, not all of them. V and J calls and clone size come straight from that table; D and trimming were deduced from the DNA. The data contain some 2.4 million clones, more than 85% of them singletons. The V end lost 6 bases, the J end lost 0 bases, and 11 bases lay between the germline ends. This CDR3 is 14 amino acids long. Germline CDR1 LNHDA, CDR2 SQIVND (reference sequence). Donors had no recently reported acute infections or vaccinations and were HIV-negative.

The chain recombines TRBV19 with TRBJ1-2, with D perhaps matching TRBD1 (5 bases). The sequence was collected from a man between 18 and 29 years old in good health. Some clones in this sample may be carry-over from other donors' samples. Sequencing was carried out using naive CD4+ T cells from PBMCs. As to subset: CD45RA+ positively selected. The CDR3 sequence is CASSPGTANYGYTF. The CDR3 region has the DNA TGTGCCAGTAGCCCCGGGACGGCTAACTATGGCTACACCTTC.